The 21 T cell receptor beta chains presented below share a single source sample, sequenced in a study of blood T cell repertoires in COVID-19. Sequencing was performed with immunoSEQ multiplex PCR; in TCRdb, only in-frame clones are kept and a portion is missing. Of roughly 69,000 clones listed, 70% to 85% are singletons. Specimen: peripheral blood. The receptors stem from a man aged 45-65 years with COVID-19, enrolled during active disease.

This sequence joins TRBV5-4 and TRBJ2-1; TRBD2 aligns across 7 bases. Germline CDR1 reads SGHNT; CDR2 reads YYREEE (reference sequence). The CDR3 has 15 amino acids. V shed 0 bases, J shed 7 bases, and the junction held 7 bases outside the gene matches. The CDR3 reads CASSLDWGTMNEQFF. The CDR3 DNA follows: TGTGCCAGCAGCTTGGATTGGGGGACTATGAATGAGCAGTTCTTC.

The DNA of the CDR3 is TGCAGTGCTCGTGCCCCTCCGGCCAAAAACATTCAGTACTTC. Translating it yields CSARAPPAKNIQYF. The V call is TRBV20-1, the J call TRBJ2-4; D is uncertain. Germline V gene lookup returns CDR1 DFQATT and CDR2 SNEGSKA (reference sequence). V lost 5 bases to trimming and J lost 1 base, with 12 bases between them. The CDR3 runs to 14 residues.

The chain couples TRBV5-1 to TRBJ2-6, with 8 bases matching TRBD1. J was trimmed by 4 bases and V by 7 bases; bases with no gene match: 4. This CDR3 comprises 14 residues. The V gene's germline CDR1 is SGHRS and CDR2 YFSETQ. Here the CDR3 DNA reads TGCGCCAGCCGGACAGGGACCGGGGCCAACGTCCTGACTTTC. Amino acid sequence: CASRTGTGANVLTF.

The chain combines TRBV5-4 with TRBJ2-5, with 11 bases identical to TRBD2. CDR1 and CDR2 from the germline V gene are SGHNT and YYREEE (reference sequence). Trimming removed 4 bases from V and 3 bases from J; junction bases left unmatched: 5. The CDR3 contains 15 residues. CDR3 DNA: TGTGCCAGCAGCCGGGCTAGCGGGGGGAAAGAGACCCAGTACTTC. This codes for CASSRASGGKETQYF.

The chain links TRBV7-2 to TRBJ1-2, with D hard to call. Between the trimmed V and J ends, which lost 3 bases and 5 bases, there was a span of 16 bases. Germline loops: CDR1 SGHTA, CDR2 FQGNSA. The CDR3 has 15 residues. CDR3 nucleotides: TGTGCCAGCAGCTTTCTGTGGCAGGAAGGATATGGCTACACCTTC. This codes for CASSFLWQEGYGYTF. Full variable domain (missing parts from reference TRBV7-2 and TRBJ1-2): GAGVSQSPSNKVTEKGKDVELRCDPISGHTALYWYRQSLGQGLEFLIYFQGNSAPDKSGLPSDRFSAERTGGSVSTLTIQRTQQEDSAVYLCASSFLWQEGYGYTFGSGTRLTVV.

The rearrangement links TRBV4-3 to TRBJ1-1; D may be TRBD1 (5 bases). Germline CDR1 reads LGHNA; CDR2 reads YSLEER. The CDR3 contains 18 residues. V lost 4 bases, J lost 2 bases, and 23 bases lay in between. The CDR3 region is CASSPDRGEEHLNTEAFF. The CDR3 region has the DNA TGCGCCAGCAGCCCCGACCGGGGGGAGGAACATCTAAACACTGAAGCTTTCTTT.

This clone showed up just once. The V and J genes are TRBV5-5 and TRBJ2-5; 15 bases fit TRBD2. Germline loops: CDR1 SGHKS, CDR2 YYEKEE (reference sequence). Trimming cost V 4 bases and J 5 bases; bases outside gene matches: 9. CDR3 length: 17 amino acids. For the CDR3, the DNA is TGTGCCAGCAGCACCGGACTAGCGGGGGGGTTCCGGGAGACCCAGTACTTC. The encoded protein is CASSTGLAGGFRETQYF.

The chain carries TRBV11-2 and TRBJ2-5; 9 nucleotides align to TRBD1. Germline V lookup: CDR1 SGHAT, CDR2 FQNNGV. CDR3 size: 16 residues. The J segment lost 4 bases and the V segment lost 1 base, leaving 7 bases of the junction unmatched. CDR3: CASSLGGTGRGETQYF. For the CDR3, the DNA is TGTGCCAGCAGCTTAGGTGGGACAGGGCGTGGAGAGACCCAGTACTTC.

This sequence joins TRBV3-1 (or the pseudogene TRBV3-2) and TRBJ1-2; 10 bases align to TRBD1. The CDR3 length is 16 residues. From germline, CDR1 is LGHDT and CDR2 YNNKEL (reference sequence). J gave up 4 bases and V 4 bases, and 9 bases lay outside the gene matches. The CDR3 nucleotides read TGTGCCAGCAGCCGGGGGACAGGGGTCCCCTCCTATGGCTACACCTTC. It codes for CASSRGTGVPSYGYTF.

The chain employs TRBV6-5 and TRBJ2-5; 10 bases map to TRBD1. Germline values: CDR1 MNHEY, CDR2 SVGAGI. V dropped 8 bases and J dropped 4; count of bases not matched to a gene: 4. This CDR3 comprises 13 residues. This CDR3 reads CASARDRGETQYF. The CDR3 nucleotides read TGTGCCAGCGCCCGGGACAGGGGAGAGACCCAGTACTTC.

The chain recombines TRBV1 with TRBJ1-2; the tabulated D call, TRBD1, remains unverified against the DNA. TRBV1 is a recognized pseudogene. This CDR3 has 13 amino acids. CDR3 DNA: TGCACCAGCAGCCAAGAGAGACAGTGTGGCTACACCTTC. Translation gives CTSSQERQCGYTF.

V is TRBV7-9 and J is TRBJ1-6, with unresolved D. V lost 5 bases and J 8 bases, leaving 10 bases between the germline ends. Germline CDR1 reads SEHNR; CDR2 reads FQNEAQ (reference sequence). This CDR3 region has 13 residues. The DNA for the CDR3 is TGTGCCAGCAGCCCCCCACATGATTCACCCCTCCACTTT. Translation gives CASSPPHDSPLHF.

CDR3 amino acids: CASSGGTGYNEQFF. The CDR3 region has the DNA TGTGCCAGCAGTGGGGGGACAGGGTACAATGAGCAGTTCTTC. This rearrangement joins TRBV6-4 to TRBJ2-1; 9 bases match TRBD1. CDR1 and CDR2 from the germline V gene are MRHNA and SNTAGT. The CDR3 extends over 14 amino acids. V lost 4 bases and J lost 4; bases outside the gene matches: 2.

The chain links TRBV10-3 to TRBJ1-1; D might be TRBD1 (5 bases). V lost 4 bases and J lost 6, with 18 bases in between. Germline CDR1 and CDR2: ENHRY and SYGVKD. The CDR3 sequence is 15 residues long. The CDR3 here is CAISATRGSRAEAFF. The CDR3 DNA reads TGTGCCATCAGTGCTACGCGGGGGTCCAGAGCTGAAGCTTTCTTT.

The chain has TRBV2 and TRBJ1-4; tentative D call: TRBD1 (6 bases). CDR1 and CDR2 from the germline V gene are SNHLY and FYNNEI. V gave up 5 bases and J gave up 0 bases, with 10 bases separating them. This CDR3 spans 15 amino acids. Here the CDR3 DNA reads TGTGCCAGCAGTTTTAGACAGGCAACTAATGAAAAACTGTTTTTT. Its protein product is CASSFRQATNEKLFF.

The chain recombines TRBV6-5 with TRBJ2-5; 10 bases line up with TRBD2. The CDR3 contains 13 residues. The J segment lost 6 bases and the V segment lost 7 bases, leaving 5 bases of the junction unmatched. Germline CDR1 is MNHEY and CDR2 is SVGAGI. CDR3 in DNA: TGTGCCAGCAAGGGACTAGCGTCAAAGACCCAGTACTTC. Translated, it gives CASKGLASKTQYF.

The rearrangement joins TRBV7-9 to TRBJ2-7, with D perhaps TRBD2 (6 bases). Deletions cut 1 base from V and 3 bases from J, with 10 bases between. From germline, CDR1 is SEHNR and CDR2 FQNEAQ (reference sequence). This CDR3 has 14 residues. The CDR3 bases are TGTGCCAGCAGCTTAGGGGAGGTGAACTACGAGCAGTACTTC. Its translation: CASSLGEVNYEQYF.

The chain links TRBV13 to TRBJ1-1; 7 bases agree with TRBD1. V was clipped by 4 bases and J by 1 base; unmatched bases: 6. The CDR3 length is 15 residues. CDR1 and CDR2 from the germline V gene are PRHDT and FYEKMQ (reference sequence). CDR3 DNA: TGTGCCAGCAGCTACCTTCACAGGGGGAACACTGAAGCTTTCTTT. It translates to CASSYLHRGNTEAFF.

This chain connects TRBV19 to TRBJ1-2, with 9 bases matching TRBD1. V trimming: 5 bases; J trimming: 0 bases; junction bases outside the gene matches: 13. The CDR3 extends over 18 amino acids. From germline, CDR1 is LNHDA and CDR2 SQIVND (reference sequence). The CDR3 nucleotides are TGTGCCAGTAGTGCCGCCGGGACAGGGTATTCGCCTAACTATGGCTACACCTTC. Translating it yields CASSAAGTGYSPNYGYTF.

The CDR3 DNA sequence: TGTGCCAGCAGTTTAATTCCTAGCCACACCGGGGAGCTGTTTTTT. It yields the protein CASSLIPSHTGELFF. This chain connects TRBV27 to TRBJ2-2, with D perhaps matching TRBD2 (5 bases). The CDR3 contains 15 residues. CDR1 and CDR2 from the germline V gene are MNHEY and SMNVEV (reference sequence). Deletions cut 2 bases from V and 3 bases from J, with 10 bases between.

This clone has only one observation. The chain links TRBV2 to TRBJ1-2, with TRBD1 matching over 8 bases. This CDR3 region has 15 residues. Germline CDR1 and CDR2: SNHLY and FYNNEI. Germline trimming cut 4 bases from V and 6 bases from J; bases unmatched to any gene: 10. Written as DNA, the CDR3 is TGTGCCAGCAGTGGGACAGGGAATCAGGGAGATGGCTACACCTTC. Translating gives CASSGTGNQGDGYTF.